These 18 T cell receptor beta chains were all obtained from the same sample, sequenced in a study of CD4 T cells in relation to SARS-CoV-2 and coronaviruses. Clones were read by immunoSEQ multiplex PCR, and TCRdb kept only the in-frame ones, dropping some. The sample has tens of thousands of clones, under 85% seen once; the top ten hold roughly 12%. CD4+ T cells from unexposed donors were obtained before the COVID-19 pandemic (2011-2018). Isolation of CD4+ T cells took place after roughly nine days in culture. Antigens for these TCRs are unknown. The specimen sequenced was CD4+ T cells from PBMCs, cultured in vitro. Receptors were obtained from a human donor in good health.

The rearrangement links TRBV7-8 to TRBJ2-1; TRBD1 aligns across 9 bases. CDR1 and CDR2 (germline): SGHVS, FQNEAQ. This CDR3 contains 15 residues. Unmatched junction bases numbered 13, after V lost 5 bases and J lost 11 bases. The CDR3 coding sequence is TGTGCCAGCAGCCCCGGACAGGGGAAGGGAATTCAGCAGTTCTTC. This codes for CASSPGQGKGIQQFF.

The CDR3 is CASSLALGLAVSETQYF. In nucleotides, the CDR3 is TGTGCCAGCAGCTTAGCGCTTGGACTAGCGGTCTCAGAGACCCAGTACTTC. V usage is TRBV7-2 and J usage is TRBJ2-5, with 10 bases that match TRBD2. The V gene's germline CDR1 is SGHTA and CDR2 FQGNSA. The junction had 8 bases not matched to a gene; V was cut back by 0 bases and J by 4 bases. This CDR3 spans 17 amino acids.

The chain combines TRBV6-1 with TRBJ2-1; TRBD2 aligns across 11 bases. Per germline, CDR1 MNHNS and CDR2 SASEGT. The CDR3 sequence is 18 residues long. The V gene end was trimmed by 1 base and the J gene end by 4 bases; junction bases not matched to a gene: 9. The CDR3 loop is CASSEVPPSSGRYNEQFF. The DNA for the CDR3 is TGTGCCAGCAGTGAAGTTCCCCCATCTAGCGGGAGGTACAATGAGCAGTTCTTC.

The chain couples TRBV21-1 to TRBJ2-7; the table gives TRBD1 as D, unverified against the DNA. TRBV21-1 is listed as a pseudogene. CDR3 length equals 15 residues. The CDR3 loop reads CASSSPGQGSREQYF. CDR3 coding DNA: TGTGCCAGCAGCTCCCCGGGACAGGGATCGCGGGAGCAGTACTTC.

The chain links TRBV29-1 to TRBJ2-7; tentatively, D is TRBD2 (6 bases). CDR1 and CDR2 from the germline V gene are SQVTM and ANQGSEA. The CDR3 length is 13 residues. The V and J ends lost 3 bases and 3 bases respectively, with 12 bases between them. This CDR3 is CSVDVGGNYEQYF. CDR3 DNA: TGCAGCGTTGACGTCGGGGGAAACTACGAGCAGTACTTC.

In this sample, this clone turned up a few times. The chain employs TRBV7-9 and TRBJ1-2; the match to TRBD1 covers 10 bases. Germline V CDR1 and CDR2: SEHNR, FQNEAQ (reference sequence). V lost 5 bases to trimming and J lost 5 bases; unmatched junction nucleotides: 8. The length of the CDR3 is 15 residues. Here the CDR3 reads CASSHGTGAPYGYTF. The DNA of the CDR3 is TGTGCCAGCAGCCACGGGACAGGGGCCCCTTATGGCTACACCTTC.

The genes are TRBV6-5 and TRBJ1-1; D is uncertain. V was shortened by 0 bases and J by 4 bases, with 12 bases between the two germline ends. CDR1 and CDR2 (germline): MNHEY, SVGAGI. The CDR3 contains 15 residues. The CDR3 protein is CASSYSGEMRTEAFF. The CDR3 nucleotides read TGTGCCAGCAGTTACTCGGGTGAGATGCGCACTGAAGCTTTCTTT.

The chain carries TRBV15 and TRBJ1-1; 10 bases map to TRBD1. The CDR3 spans 17 residues. J was trimmed by 4 bases and V by 0 bases; bases with no gene match: 8. Per the germline V gene, CDR1 is LNHNV and CDR2 is YYDKDF (reference sequence). The CDR3 coding sequence is TGTGCCACCAGCAGAGATTGGGGACAGGGGCCCCCCACTGAAGCTTTCTTT. Amino acids: CATSRDWGQGPPTEAFF.

The CDR3 sequence is CSARVAGGGADTQYF. CDR3 DNA: TGCAGCGCCCGGGTAGCGGGAGGAGGAGCAGATACGCAGTATTTT. The chain links TRBV29-1 to TRBJ2-3; 10 nucleotides match TRBD2. With 7 bases clipped from V and 4 bases from J, the junction kept 11 bases outside the gene matches. This CDR3 comprises 15 residues. Germline-derived CDR1 and CDR2 are SQVTM and ANQGSEA.

The chain recombines TRBV19 with TRBJ2-6, with D unresolved. Germline lookup yields CDR1 LNHDA and CDR2 SQIVND (reference sequence). The V and J ends lost 4 bases and 4 bases respectively, with 14 bases between them. The CDR3 loop spans 16 amino acids. The CDR3 bases are TGTGCCAGTAGTACTAACTCCAACCCCGGGGCCAACGTCCTGACTTTC. Its protein is CASSTNSNPGANVLTF.

The rearrangement uses TRBV28 and TRBJ1-2; perhaps TRBD1 as D (6 bases). Trimming stripped 6 bases from V and 4 bases from J, with 9 bases between. Germline CDR1 is MDHEN and CDR2 is SYDVKM. This CDR3 has 12 amino acids. The CDR3 coding sequence is TGTGCCAGCAGGATACAGGGCTATGGCTACACCTTC. Amino acid sequence: CASRIQGYGYTF.

The genes are TRBV7-2 and TRBJ2-1, with no clear D. Per the germline V gene, CDR1 is SGHTA and CDR2 is FQGNSA. The CDR3 extends over 14 amino acids. Between the trimmed V and J ends, which lost 5 bases and 5 bases, there was a span of 13 bases. CDR3 nucleotide sequence: TGTGCCAGCAGCCTTTTGACCCGAAACAATGAGCAGTTCTTC. As protein: CASSLLTRNNEQFF.

This clone occurred once. The CDR3 DNA is TGTGCCAGCAGCCAAGGACAGGAGCTTATTTCTGGAAACACCATATATTTT. Its protein is CASSQGQELISGNTIYF. The chain links TRBV7-9 to TRBJ1-3; 7 bases match TRBD1. The V gene end was trimmed by 5 bases and the J gene end by 1 base; junction bases not matched to a gene: 11. Per germline, CDR1 SEHNR and CDR2 FQNEAQ (reference sequence). This CDR3 contains 17 residues. The entire variable domain, with the rest obtained from reference TRBV7-9 and TRBJ1-3, is as follows: DTGVSQNPRHKITKRGQNVTFRCDPISEHNRLYWYRQTLGQGPEFLTYFQNEAQLEKSRLLSDRFSAERPKGSFSTLEIQRTEQGDSAMYLCASSQGQELISGNTIYFGEGSWLTVV.

V gene TRBV27 combines with J gene TRBJ1-5; 7 bases map to TRBD1. The germline V gene encodes CDR1 MNHEY and CDR2 SMNVEV (reference sequence). The CDR3 runs 13 residues. J gave up 7 bases and V 5 bases, and 5 bases lay outside the gene matches. The CDR3 DNA reads as TGTGCCAGCAGTAGGGGGCCTGAGCAGCCCCAGCATTTT. Amino acids: CASSRGPEQPQHF.

This clone was found a few times. The chain is built from TRBV28 and TRBJ1-5, with D uncertain. Trimming pared 10 bases from V and 2 bases from J, leaving 15 bases between. The CDR3 is 14 amino acids. Germline values: CDR1 MDHEN, CDR2 SYDVKM. This CDR3 reads CATDPPGGNQPQHF. CDR3 coding DNA: TGTGCCACGGATCCCCCGGGTGGCAATCAGCCCCAGCATTTT.

This sequence joins TRBV30 and TRBJ2-6; 11 bases match TRBD2. CDR3 size: 15 residues. The J segment lost 0 bases and the V segment lost 7 bases, leaving 2 bases of the junction unmatched. The germline V gene has CDR1 GTSNPN and CDR2 SVGIG (reference sequence). The CDR3 sequence: CASGTSGSGANVLTF. CDR3 bases: TGTGCCTCCGGGACTAGCGGCTCTGGGGCCAACGTCCTGACTTTC.

The V gene is TRBV7-8, the J gene TRBJ1-1; the match to TRBD1 covers 7 bases. Germline-derived CDR1 and CDR2 are SGHVS and FQNEAQ. The CDR3 extends over 15 amino acids. Trimming at V came to 3 bases and at J to 3 bases, leaving 7 bases not matched to a gene. Here the CDR3 reads CASSFEDRVDTEAFF. DNA of the CDR3: TGTGCCAGCAGCTTCGAAGACAGGGTGGACACTGAAGCTTTCTTT.

The chain has TRBV19 and TRBJ2-7; D might be TRBD1 (6 bases). Germline CDR1 and CDR2: LNHDA and SQIVND (reference sequence). Trimming took off 0 bases at V and 7 bases at J, with 16 bases between the two ends. CDR3 length equals 15 residues. CDR3 in DNA: TGTGCCAGTAGTATAGACTACAGGGAATCGAGAGAGCAGTACTTC. It translates to CASSIDYRESREQYF.